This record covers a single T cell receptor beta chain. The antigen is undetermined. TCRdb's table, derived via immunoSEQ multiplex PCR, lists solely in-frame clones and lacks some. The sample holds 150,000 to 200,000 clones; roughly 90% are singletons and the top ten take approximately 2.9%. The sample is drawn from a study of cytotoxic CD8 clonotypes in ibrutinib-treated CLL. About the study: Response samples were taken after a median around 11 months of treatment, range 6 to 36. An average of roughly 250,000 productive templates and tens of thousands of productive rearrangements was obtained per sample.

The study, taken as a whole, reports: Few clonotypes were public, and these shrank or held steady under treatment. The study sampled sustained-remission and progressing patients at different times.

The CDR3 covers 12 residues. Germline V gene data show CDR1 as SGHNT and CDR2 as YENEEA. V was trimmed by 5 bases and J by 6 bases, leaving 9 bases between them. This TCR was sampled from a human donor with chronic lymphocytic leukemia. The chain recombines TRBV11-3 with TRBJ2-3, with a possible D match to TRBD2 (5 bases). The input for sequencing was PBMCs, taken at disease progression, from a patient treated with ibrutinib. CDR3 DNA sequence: TGTGCCAGCAGCCCGGGCGGGGATACGCAGTATTTT. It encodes CASSPGGDTQYF.